Included here is one T cell receptor (beta chain) sequence, with context. Its specificity is unknown. This entry comes from a study of T cell responses to AZD1222 COVID-19 vaccine. Findings of the study overall: Regions 160-218 and 743-854 held dominance among vaccine-associated CD4 TCRs, which spanned spike.

The table came from immunoSEQ multiplex PCR; TCRdb's copy has only in-frame clones and leaves some out. The table shows 120,000 to 150,000 clones, with more than 80% occurring only once. CDR1 GTSNPN and CDR2 SVGIG come from the germline V gene (reference sequence). V was trimmed by 2 bases and J by 4 bases, leaving 14 bases between them. The CDR3 length is 15 residues. The sequence came from an adult in good health. V is TRBV30 and J is TRBJ1-4; weak D call: TRBD1 (5 bases). The input for sequencing was peripheral blood, taken on day 0 of AZD1222 vaccination. The CDR3 loop is CAWSPGEGINEKLFF. The CDR3 DNA follows: TGTGCCTGGAGTCCGGGAGAGGGGATTAATGAAAAACTGTTTTTT.